Listed here are 19 T cell receptor beta chains from one sample, sequenced in a study of cytomegalovirus exposure and HLA in healthy donors. Clones were read by immunoSEQ multiplex PCR, and TCRdb kept only the in-frame ones, dropping some. The repertoire includes 200,000 to 250,000 clones, 87% of them detected once, and around 2.6% sits in the top ten. The sample was PBMCs. These receptors all come from a man aged 18 to 35 in good health and CMV-seronegative.

This clone was detected once. CDR3 sequence (DNA): TGCGCCAGCAGCGGTCAGGGAGGGACCCCCTACGAGCAGTACTTC. Translation: CASSGQGGTPYEQYF. The chain has TRBV5-1 and TRBJ2-7, with TRBD2 identical over 7 bases. The junction had 9 bases not matched to a gene; V was cut back by 4 bases and J by 2 bases. CDR3 length: 15 residues. CDR1 is SGHRS and CDR2 is YFSETQ in the germline V gene.

The V call is TRBV9, the J call TRBJ2-1, with D possibly being TRBD1 (6 bases). Between the trimmed V and J ends, which lost 0 bases and 10 bases, there was a span of 8 bases. Germline V gene sequence: CDR1 SGDLS, CDR2 YYNGEE. The CDR3 consists of 12 residues. CDR3 DNA: TGTGCCAGCAGCGTAGTACAGGGAGAGCAGTTCTTC. Amino acid sequence: CASSVVQGEQFF.

This clone was seen a handful of times. Since a much larger clone is just one base distant, this may be a read error. The chain links TRBV11-2 to TRBJ1-1; no firm D call. Trimming removed 1 base at V and 8 bases at J, with 5 bases between. Germline assignment: CDR1 SGHAT and CDR2 FQNNGV. The CDR3 consists of 11 residues. CDR3 sequence (DNA): TGTGCCAGCAGCTTAGGGCCAGAAGCTTTCTTT. It specifies CASSLGPEAFF.

This chain uses TRBV6-6 with TRBJ2-7; unclear D gene. V lost 7 bases, J lost 0 bases, and 16 bases lay in between. CDR1 and CDR2 (germline): MNHNY, SVGAGI (reference sequence). This CDR3 spans 15 amino acids. The CDR3 is CASMTRPTSSYEQYF. The CDR3 nucleotides read TGTGCCAGCATGACTCGACCTACGAGCTCCTACGAGCAGTACTTC.

The chain is built from TRBV6-4 and TRBJ2-7; TRBD2 matches at 8 bases. Germline-derived CDR1 and CDR2 are MRHNA and SNTAGT. With 10 bases clipped from V and 3 bases from J, the junction kept 8 bases outside the gene matches. This CDR3 spans 13 amino acids. CDR3 DNA: TGTGCCACCCGTCCGGGACTAGTCTACGAGCAGTACTTC. This encodes CATRPGLVYEQYF.

This chain joins TRBV7-9 and TRBJ2-7, with 10 bases lining up with TRBD2. The CDR3 is 15 residues long. The V and J ends lost 5 bases and 3 bases, in that order; junction bases with no gene match: 7. Germline V lookup: CDR1 SEHNR, CDR2 FQNEAQ (reference sequence). The CDR3 protein is CASSALAGTYYEQYF. DNA of the CDR3: TGTGCCAGCAGCGCACTAGCGGGGACTTACTACGAGCAGTACTTC.

This chain uses TRBV18 with TRBJ2-7; D is possibly TRBD1 (6 bases). This CDR3 has 16 amino acids. In germline, CDR1 is KGHSH, CDR2 LQKENI. The ends were cut back, 6 bases at V and 7 bases at J, with 25 bases in the middle. CDR3 residues: CASSLDETGTASEQYF. As DNA, the CDR3 is TGTGCCAGCTCCCTCGATGAGACAGGAACCGCTAGTGAGCAGTACTTC.

This chain links TRBV5-4 with TRBJ2-2; 7 bases match TRBD1. After removal of 3 bases from V and 5 bases from J, the junction contained 4 bases not matched to a gene. The CDR3 is made up of 14 amino acids. Germline-derived CDR1 and CDR2 are SGHNT and YYREEE (reference sequence). The CDR3 protein is CASSSRTGTGELFF. The DNA of the CDR3 is TGTGCCAGCAGCTCCAGGACAGGAACCGGGGAGCTGTTTTTT. The full variable domain, in which reference TRBV5-4 and TRBJ2-2 provide the parts outside the CDR3, is ETGVTQSPTHLIKTRGQQVTLRCSSQSGHNTVSWYQQALGQGPQFIFQYYREEENGRGNFPPRFSGLQFPNYSSELNVNALELDDSALYLCASSSRTGTGELFFGEGSRLTVL.

This clone was recorded many times. The J gene is TRBJ2-3, the V gene TRBV5-4; 13 bases match TRBD2. Germline V gene lookup returns CDR1 SGHNT and CDR2 YYREEE (reference sequence). The CDR3 sequence is 16 residues long. With 4 bases clipped from V and 0 bases from J, the junction kept 2 bases outside the gene matches. The CDR3 DNA follows: TGTGCCAGCAGCCAGGGACTAGCGGGGAGCACAGATACGCAGTATTTT. This translates into CASSQGLAGSTDTQYF.

This clone was picked up one time. The chain is built from TRBV5-1 and TRBJ1-1; unclear D gene. The CDR3 has 16 residues. The ends were cut back, 0 bases at V and 0 bases at J, with 12 bases in the middle. Looked up from germline, CDR1 is SGHRS and CDR2 is YFSETQ. The CDR3 nucleotides read TGCGCCAGCAGCTTGGAGCGGACGGGTATGAACACTGAAGCTTTCTTT. It specifies CASSLERTGMNTEAFF.

The rearrangement uses TRBV18 and TRBJ1-6; 7 nucleotides agree with TRBD1. V was pared by 3 bases and J by 7 bases, with 3 bases of the junction left unmatched. The CDR3 is 14 residues long. Per the germline V gene, CDR1 is KGHSH and CDR2 is LQKENI. The CDR3 sequence: CASSPGQANSPLHF. The DNA for the CDR3 is TGTGCCAGCTCACCCGGACAGGCGAATTCACCCCTCCACTTT.

The chain recombines TRBV5-1 with TRBJ1-2; D gene unclear. Germline loops: CDR1 SGHRS, CDR2 YFSETQ. This CDR3 is built from 14 residues. Trimming took 0 bases from V and 3 from J, leaving 9 bases between them. The CDR3 sequence: CASSLDSRDYGYTF. In nucleotides, the CDR3 is TGCGCCAGCAGCTTGGACAGCCGAGACTATGGCTACACCTTC.

The chain links TRBV4-1 to TRBJ1-6; 11 bases fit TRBD1. V was clipped by 2 bases and J by 8 bases; unmatched bases: 2. Germline CDR1 MGHRA, CDR2 YSYEKL. The CDR3 spans 15 residues. The CDR3 sequence: CASSQPGQGDSPLHF. DNA for the CDR3: TGCGCCAGCAGCCAACCGGGACAGGGGGATTCACCCCTCCACTTT.

The chain carries TRBV6-6 and TRBJ2-5; 8 nucleotides line up with TRBD1. This CDR3 comprises 15 residues. Unmatched junction bases numbered 12, after V lost 5 bases and J lost 7 bases. Germline values: CDR1 MNHNY, CDR2 SVGAGI (reference sequence). The CDR3 reads CASSPPGQEPGTQYF. The CDR3 coding sequence is TGTGCCAGCAGTCCGCCGGGACAGGAGCCAGGGACCCAGTACTTC.

The genes are TRBV27 and TRBJ2-7; the match to TRBD2 covers 8 bases. V gave up 3 bases and J gave up 3 bases; unmatched junction bases: 4. The CDR3 loop spans 14 amino acids. Germline values: CDR1 MNHEY, CDR2 SMNVEV (reference sequence). Here the CDR3 DNA reads TGTGCCAGCAGTTTTCAGCGGGGGAGCTACGAGCAGTACTTC. Its translation: CASSFQRGSYEQYF.

Remarks on this clone: Sequence at one end of the junction differs from germline and may be a read error. This chain uses TRBV2 with TRBJ1-6; a possible D gene is TRBD1 (6 bases). The CDR3 has 15 amino acids. Germline CDR1 reads SNHLY; CDR2 reads FYNNEI. The CDR3 sequence: CASTETGSQDSPLHF. The CDR3 DNA reads as TGTGCCAGCACTGAAACAGGGAGTCAAGATTCACCCCTCCACTTT. The whole variable domain, remainder taken from reference TRBV2 and TRBJ1-6, is EPEVTQTPSHQVTQMGQEVILRCVPISNHLYFYWYRQILGQKVEFLVSFYNNEISEKSEIFDDQFSVERPDGSNFTLKIRSTKLEDSAMYFCASTETGSQDSPLHFGNGTRLTVT.

The rearrangement links TRBV18 to TRBJ2-3; 8 nucleotides match TRBD2. CDR1 KGHSH and CDR2 LQKENI come from the germline V gene. Trimming removed 3 bases from V and 7 bases from J; junction bases left unmatched: 9. The CDR3 loop spans 15 amino acids. DNA of the CDR3: TGTGCCAGCTCACCCCCAACTAGCGGATCGTATACGCAGTATTTT. Encoded protein: CASSPPTSGSYTQYF. The variable domain in full, completed from reference TRBV18 and TRBJ2-3, reads NAGVMQNPRHLVRRRGQEARLRCSPMKGHSHVYWYRQLPEEGLKFMVYLQKENIIDESGMPKERFSAEFPKEGPSILRIQQVVRGDSAAYFCASSPPTSGSYTQYFGPGTRLTVL.

The chain links TRBV7-8 to TRBJ2-7; D uncertain. Germline CDR1 reads SGHVS; CDR2 reads FQNEAQ. The CDR3 spans 14 residues. Trimming took off 1 base at V and 4 bases at J, with 11 bases between the two ends. CDR3 region: CASSLGPREYEQYF. The CDR3 bases are TGTGCCAGCAGCTTAGGTCCCCGAGAATACGAGCAGTACTTC.

The V gene is TRBV7-9, the J gene TRBJ2-7, with 9 nucleotides matching TRBD1. From germline, CDR1 is SEHNR and CDR2 FQNEAQ (reference sequence). The CDR3 is 14 residues long. V shed 5 bases and J 6 bases; nucleotides not matched to a gene: 8. The CDR3 coding sequence is TGTGCCAGCAGCCGGGACAGGGTCCTGGGCGAGCAGTACTTC. Its protein product is CASSRDRVLGEQYF.